The next 22 T cell receptor beta chains were all read from a single sample in a study of blood T cell repertoires in COVID-19. Assay: immunoSEQ multiplex PCR; the TCRdb copy retains only in-frame clones and omits some. The sample yields some 360,000 clones, 85% to 90% seen once. Sequenced material: PBMCs or T cells enriched from blood (not recorded which). These receptors were obtained from a woman aged 25 to 39 who had been exposed to COVID-19.

This chain uses TRBV10-3 with TRBJ1-2, with TRBD1 identical over 8 bases. Germline trimming cut 5 bases from V and 4 bases from J; bases unmatched to any gene: 6. Per germline, CDR1 ENHRY and CDR2 SYGVKD. The CDR3 spans 14 residues. This chain's CDR3 is CAISQGAVTYGYTF. For the CDR3, the DNA is TGTGCCATCAGTCAGGGGGCTGTTACCTATGGCTACACCTTC.

The chain joins TRBV7-8 to TRBJ1-4; the match to TRBD1 covers 8 bases. Trimming took 1 base from V and 12 from J; bases not matched to a gene: 4. Germline V gene sequence: CDR1 SGHVS, CDR2 FQNEAQ. This CDR3 contains 13 residues. In nucleotides, the CDR3 is TGTGCCAGCAGCTTAGGTTCAGGGGGCGAACTGTTTTTT. This encodes CASSLGSGGELFF. The whole variable domain, remainder taken from reference TRBV7-8 and TRBJ1-4, is GAGVSQSPRYKVAKRGQDVALRCDPISGHVSLFWYQQALGQGPEFLTYFQNEAQLDKSGLPSDRFFAERPEGSVSTLKIQRTQQEDSAVYLCASSLGSGGELFFGSGTQLSVL.

This rearrangement joins TRBV7-9 to TRBJ2-5, with 7 positions matching TRBD1. CDR3 length: 16 amino acids. CDR1 is SEHNR and CDR2 is FQNEAQ in the germline V gene (reference sequence). The trim removed 5 bases at V and 0 bases at J, leaving 9 bases unmatched. CDR3 sequence (DNA): TGTGCCAGCAGCGCAGAAAGACAGGGATACCAAGAGACCCAGTACTTC. It encodes CASSAERQGYQETQYF.

This clone was recorded once. The J gene is TRBJ1-2, the V gene TRBV27; 8 nucleotides agree with TRBD1. The germline gives CDR1 MNHEY, CDR2 SMNVEV (reference sequence). The CDR3 runs 16 residues. Trimming at V came to 6 bases and at J to 2 bases, leaving 11 bases not matched to a gene. In DNA form, the CDR3 reads TGTGCCAGCAGCCCGCGGGCACAGGGGGAGAACTATGGCTACACCTTC. Residues: CASSPRAQGENYGYTF.

The chain couples TRBV2 to TRBJ1-1; possibly TRBD1 for D (6 bases). V was clipped by 6 bases and J by 5 bases, with 19 bases between them. This CDR3 contains 15 residues. CDR1 is SNHLY, CDR2 FYNNEI, per germline. In DNA form, the CDR3 reads TGTGCCAGCAGCGATGCGGGTCAGGGGTTTACTGAAGCTTTCTTT. Translated: CASSDAGQGFTEAFF. Based on the CDR3 plus reference TRBV2 and TRBJ1-1, the full variable domain is EPEVTQTPSHQVTQMGQEVILRCVPISNHLYFYWYRQILGQKVEFLVSFYNNEISEKSEIFDDQFSVERPDGSNFTLKIRSTKLEDSAMYFCASSDAGQGFTEAFFGQGTRLTVV.

Points on this clone: At the DNA level, this CDR3 is encoded by other sequences in the same sample as well. V gene TRBV18 combines with J gene TRBJ1-2; maybe TRBD1 (5 bases). Trimming took 3 bases from V and 3 from J, leaving 8 bases between them. In germline, CDR1 is KGHSH, CDR2 LQKENI. This CDR3 is 13 amino acids long. The CDR3 reads CASSPGTDYGYTF. The CDR3 DNA sequence: TGTGCCAGCTCACCCGGGACTGACTATGGCTACACCTTC.

The CDR3 DNA is TGTGCCATCAGAGACAGGTTCTTATCCTACGAGCAGTACTTC. Its protein product is CAIRDRFLSYEQYF. This chain joins TRBV10-3 and TRBJ2-7; D is possibly TRBD1 (6 bases). The CDR3 is 14 amino acids. Trimming removed 6 bases at V and 1 base at J, with 13 bases between. Looked up from germline, CDR1 is ENHRY and CDR2 is SYGVKD.

The V and J genes are TRBV28 and TRBJ2-7; tentative D call: TRBD2 (5 bases). The CDR3 is 11 amino acids. Per the germline V gene, CDR1 is MDHEN and CDR2 is SYDVKM. Deletions cut 7 bases from V and 5 bases from J, with 9 bases between. CDR3 bases: TGTGCCAGCACTAGCCTCAACGAGCAGTACTTC. Translated: CASTSLNEQYF.

This clone appeared a few times. V usage is TRBV2 and J usage is TRBJ2-7; TRBD1 agrees at 9 bases. CDR1 SNHLY and CDR2 FYNNEI come from the germline V gene. The CDR3 spans 15 residues. J was trimmed by 1 base and V by 5 bases; bases with no gene match: 6. CDR3 loop: CASSRGQGVSYEQYF. In DNA form, the CDR3 reads TGTGCCAGCAGTCGGGGACAGGGAGTATCCTACGAGCAGTACTTC.

The rearrangement joins TRBV29-1 to TRBJ2-2; D is ambiguous. The CDR3 is 14 amino acids. V was cut by 2 bases and J by 1 base, with 8 bases left in between. The germline CDR1 and CDR2 sequences are SQVTM and ANQGSEA. DNA of the CDR3: TGCAGCGTTGAACGTCCCCGGAACACCGGGGAGCTGTTTTTT. Translation: CSVERPRNTGELFF.

The V call is TRBV5-1, the J call TRBJ2-2; 7 bases align to TRBD1. CDR1 SGHRS and CDR2 YFSETQ come from the germline V gene. This CDR3 comprises 13 residues. Trimming took 2 bases from V and 6 from J; bases not matched to a gene: 1. The CDR3 DNA reads as TGCGCCAGCAGCTTACAGGGGCCCGGGGAGCTGTTTTTT. It specifies CASSLQGPGELFF.

This clone occurred once. The chain links TRBV30 to TRBJ2-2, with TRBD1 matching 12 bases. The V gene's germline CDR1 is GTSNPN and CDR2 SVGIG (reference sequence). V was clipped by 3 bases and J by 7 bases; unmatched bases: 6. The length of the CDR3 is 15 residues. CDR3: CAWRGQGASVGELFF. The CDR3 region has the DNA TGTGCCTGGAGGGGACAGGGGGCTTCGGTCGGGGAGCTGTTTTTT.

This sequence joins TRBV27 and TRBJ1-2, with TRBD1 identical over 8 bases. The CDR3 runs to 15 residues. The V gene's germline CDR1 is MNHEY and CDR2 SMNVEV (reference sequence). The V gene end was trimmed by 3 bases and the J gene end by 4 bases; junction bases not matched to a gene: 7. The CDR3 region is CASSFGQGPSYGYTF. The CDR3 coding sequence is TGTGCCAGCAGTTTTGGACAGGGTCCTTCCTATGGCTACACCTTC.

The chain joins TRBV28 to TRBJ2-7; 12 nucleotides agree with TRBD2. Germline V gives CDR1 MDHEN, CDR2 SYDVKM. Germline trimming cut 1 base from V and 6 bases from J; bases unmatched to any gene: 13. The CDR3 sequence is 18 residues long. CDR3 in DNA: TGTGCCAGCAGTTTATTTTCCCGACTAGCGGGAGTGCGGGGCGAGCAGTACTTC. This encodes CASSLFSRLAGVRGEQYF.

This chain's CDR3 is CASSIDRGIGYTF. The CDR3 bases are TGTGCCAGCAGCATCGACAGGGGAATTGGCTACACCTTC. The chain combines TRBV7-8 with TRBJ1-2, with 8 bases matching TRBD1. The CDR3 is made up of 13 amino acids. The J segment lost 7 bases and the V segment lost 5 bases, leaving 6 bases of the junction unmatched. From germline, CDR1 is SGHVS and CDR2 FQNEAQ.

V is TRBV9 and J is TRBJ1-3; D remains unclear. The CDR3 covers 15 residues. Germline loops: CDR1 SGDLS, CDR2 YYNGEE. V was cut by 4 bases and J by 0 bases, with 11 bases left in between. The CDR3 loop reads CASSSRWSSGNTIYF. CDR3 DNA: TGTGCCAGCAGCAGTAGGTGGAGCTCTGGAAACACCATATATTTT.

The chain carries TRBV18 and TRBJ1-2; TRBD1 aligns across 11 bases. The V gene's germline CDR1 is KGHSH and CDR2 LQKENI. CDR3 length: 15 amino acids. Germline trimming cut 0 bases from V and 6 bases from J; bases unmatched to any gene: 3. The CDR3 region has the DNA TGTGCCAGCTCACCACCCGGGACAGGGGGGGATGGCTACACCTTC. This encodes CASSPPGTGGDGYTF.

The chain couples TRBV28 to TRBJ2-7, with a tentative D call TRBD1 (6 bases). V was pared by 6 bases and J by 0 bases, with 15 bases between. Germline CDR1 MDHEN, CDR2 SYDVKM. This CDR3 contains 15 residues. Here the CDR3 reads CASSPFRGSSYEQYF. CDR3 DNA: TGTGCCAGCAGCCCCTTTAGGGGGTCCTCCTACGAGCAGTACTTC.

The gene calls are TRBV28 and TRBJ2-7; 9 bases fit TRBD1. The trim removed 2 bases at V and 4 bases at J, leaving 18 bases unmatched. This CDR3 has 19 residues. Germline CDR1 and CDR2: MDHEN and SYDVKM. The CDR3 loop reads CASSLRLTLGQGDLYEQYF. The CDR3 nucleotides are TGTGCCAGCAGTTTAAGATTGACGCTGGGACAGGGAGATTTATACGAGCAGTACTTC.

This clone was counted a single time. This rearrangement joins TRBV4-1 to TRBJ2-7; weak D call: TRBD2 (5 bases). The CDR3 spans 15 residues. Per germline, CDR1 MGHRA and CDR2 YSYEKL. V shed 0 bases and J shed 6 bases, with 15 bases lying between them. CDR3 sequence (DNA): TGCGCCAGCAGCCAAGATTCGGCTAGCTCGGGCGAGCAGTACTTC. Its protein product is CASSQDSASSGEQYF.

V usage is TRBV28 and J usage is TRBJ2-7; TRBD1 matches 8 bases. Germline CDR1 reads MDHEN; CDR2 reads SYDVKM. The CDR3 contains 14 residues. J lost 5 bases, V lost 6 bases, and 9 bases had no gene match. CDR3 in amino acids: CASRPDRGRHEQYF. The CDR3 DNA sequence: TGTGCCAGCAGACCAGACAGGGGTAGGCACGAGCAGTACTTC.

The chain carries TRBV10-2 and TRBJ1-6; the D is unclear. The V and J ends lost 4 bases and 8 bases respectively, with 9 bases between them. Germline V CDR1 and CDR2: WSHSY, SAAADI. The CDR3 length is 13 residues. The CDR3 region has the DNA TGCGCCAGCAGTGTCGGAGGTGATTCACCCCTCCACTTT. Translated, it gives CASSVGGDSPLHF.